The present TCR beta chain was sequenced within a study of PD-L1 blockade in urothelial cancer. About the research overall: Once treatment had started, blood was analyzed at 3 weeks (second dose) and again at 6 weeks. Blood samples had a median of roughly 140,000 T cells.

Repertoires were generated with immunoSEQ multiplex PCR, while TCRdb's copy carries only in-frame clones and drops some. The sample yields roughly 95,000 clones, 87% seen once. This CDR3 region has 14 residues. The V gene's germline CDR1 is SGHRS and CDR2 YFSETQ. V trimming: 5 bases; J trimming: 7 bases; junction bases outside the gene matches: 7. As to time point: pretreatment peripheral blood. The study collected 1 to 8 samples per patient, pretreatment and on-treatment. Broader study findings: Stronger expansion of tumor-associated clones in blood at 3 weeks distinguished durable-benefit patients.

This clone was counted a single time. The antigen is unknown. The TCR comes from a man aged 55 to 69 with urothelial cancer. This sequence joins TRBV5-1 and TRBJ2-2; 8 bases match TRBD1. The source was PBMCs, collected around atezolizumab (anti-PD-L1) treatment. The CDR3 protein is CASSRQGIDGELFF. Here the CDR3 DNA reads TGCGCCAGCAGTCGACAGGGGATAGACGGGGAGCTGTTTTTT.